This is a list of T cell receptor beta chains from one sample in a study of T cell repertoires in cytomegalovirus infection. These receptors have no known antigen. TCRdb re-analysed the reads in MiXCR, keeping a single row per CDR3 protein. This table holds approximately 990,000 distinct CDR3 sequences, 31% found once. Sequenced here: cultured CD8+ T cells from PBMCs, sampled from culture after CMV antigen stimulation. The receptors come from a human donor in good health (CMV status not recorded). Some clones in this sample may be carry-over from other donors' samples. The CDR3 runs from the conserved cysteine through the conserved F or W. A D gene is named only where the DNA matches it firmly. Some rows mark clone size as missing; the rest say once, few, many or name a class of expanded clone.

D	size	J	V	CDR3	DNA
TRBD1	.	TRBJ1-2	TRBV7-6	CASSPTGPRGGINGYTF	TGTGCCAGCAGCCCGACAGGGCCCAGGGGTGGCATTAATGGCTACACCTTC
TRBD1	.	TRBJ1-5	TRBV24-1	CATGTGGRQPQHF	TGTGCCACCGGGACAGGGGGGAGACAGCCCCAGCATTTT
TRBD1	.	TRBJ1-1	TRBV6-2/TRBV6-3	CASSYFTGGLLEAFF	TGTGCCAGCAGTTACTTCACAGGGGGGCTCCTTGAAGCTTTCTTT
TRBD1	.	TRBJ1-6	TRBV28	CASKEVDRGNSPLHF	TGTGCCAGCAAGGAGGTGGACAGGGGTAATTCACCCCTCCACTTT
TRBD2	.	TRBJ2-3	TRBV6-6	CASSYISAQGTSGGAGFTDTQYF	TGTGCCAGCAGTTACATCTCGGCTCAAGGGACTAGCGGGGGGGCAGGCTTCACAGATACGCAGTATTTT
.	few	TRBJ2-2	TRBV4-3	CASSPWTPPTGELFF	TGCGCCAGCAGCCCGTGGACTCCCCCAACCGGGGAGCTGTTTTTT
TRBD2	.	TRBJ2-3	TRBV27	CASTSGGHLTDTQYF	TGTGCCAGCACTAGCGGGGGACACCTCACAGATACGCAGTATTTT
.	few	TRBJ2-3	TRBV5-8	CASSLVTVTSTDTQYF	TGTGCCAGCAGCTTGGTTACAGTCACCAGCACAGATACGCAGTATTTT
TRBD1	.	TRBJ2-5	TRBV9	CASSLTPGTGQETQYF	TGTGCCAGCAGCCTGACTCCAGGGACAGGCCAAGAGACCCAGTACTTC
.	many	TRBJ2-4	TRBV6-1	CASSESWGAVDIQYF	TGTGCCAGCAGTGAAAGTTGGGGGGCTGTAGACATTCAGTACTTC
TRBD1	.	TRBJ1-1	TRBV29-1	CSVGTGEDYTEAFF	TGCAGCGTGGGTACAGGGGAGGATTACACTGAAGCTTTCTTT
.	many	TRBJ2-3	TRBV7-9	CASSLAGVSANTQYF	TGTGCCAGCAGCTTAGCGGGGGTCTCCGCGAATACGCAGTATTTT
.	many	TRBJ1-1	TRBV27	CASRVNTEAFF	TGTGCCAGCAGGGTGAACACTGAAGCTTTCTTT
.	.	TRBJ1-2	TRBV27	CASSLSQGGSEGYTF	TGTGCCAGCAGTTTGTCCCAGGGAGGATCGGAAGGCTACACCTTC
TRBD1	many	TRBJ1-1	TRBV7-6	CASTFGQGRNTEAFF	TGTGCCAGCACCTTTGGACAGGGGCGTAACACTGAAGCTTTCTTT
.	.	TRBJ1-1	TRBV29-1	CSVLLNTEAFF	TGCAGCGTTCTTCTGAACACTGAAGCTTTCTTT
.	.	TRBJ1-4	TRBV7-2	CASSFHRTNEKLFF	TGTGCCAGCAGCTTCCACAGAACTAATGAAAAACTGTTTTTT
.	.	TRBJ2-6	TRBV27	CASRKSSSSGANVLTF	TGTGCCAGCAGAAAGTCTAGTTCCTCTGGGGCCAACGTCCTGACTTTC
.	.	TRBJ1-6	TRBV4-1	CASSQEPGGNSPLHF	TGCGCCAGCAGCCAAGAACCGGGTGGTAATTCACCCCTCCACTTT
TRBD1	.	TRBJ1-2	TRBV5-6	CASSVGQGGWSIYGYTF	TGTGCCAGCAGCGTTGGACAGGGCGGTTGGTCTATCTATGGCTACACCTTC
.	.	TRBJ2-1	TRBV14	CASSQEGRYRDNNEQFF	TGTGCCAGCAGCCAAGAGGGGAGATACAGGGATAACAATGAGCAGTTCTTC
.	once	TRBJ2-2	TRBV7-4	CASTPVGGRDTGELFF	TGTGCCAGCACCCCCGTCGGGGGGCGCGACACCGGGGAGCTGTTTTTT
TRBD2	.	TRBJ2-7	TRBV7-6	CASSLFAGGTYEQYF	TGTGCCAGCAGCTTATTCGCGGGGGGCACCTACGAGCAGTACTTC
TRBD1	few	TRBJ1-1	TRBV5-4	CASSPFVDRGDTEAFF	TGTGCCAGCAGCCCATTCGTGGACAGGGGTGACACTGAAGCTTTCTTT
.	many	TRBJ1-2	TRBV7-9	CASSLRGIDGYTF	TGTGCCAGCAGCTTGAGGGGGATTGACGGCTACACCTTC